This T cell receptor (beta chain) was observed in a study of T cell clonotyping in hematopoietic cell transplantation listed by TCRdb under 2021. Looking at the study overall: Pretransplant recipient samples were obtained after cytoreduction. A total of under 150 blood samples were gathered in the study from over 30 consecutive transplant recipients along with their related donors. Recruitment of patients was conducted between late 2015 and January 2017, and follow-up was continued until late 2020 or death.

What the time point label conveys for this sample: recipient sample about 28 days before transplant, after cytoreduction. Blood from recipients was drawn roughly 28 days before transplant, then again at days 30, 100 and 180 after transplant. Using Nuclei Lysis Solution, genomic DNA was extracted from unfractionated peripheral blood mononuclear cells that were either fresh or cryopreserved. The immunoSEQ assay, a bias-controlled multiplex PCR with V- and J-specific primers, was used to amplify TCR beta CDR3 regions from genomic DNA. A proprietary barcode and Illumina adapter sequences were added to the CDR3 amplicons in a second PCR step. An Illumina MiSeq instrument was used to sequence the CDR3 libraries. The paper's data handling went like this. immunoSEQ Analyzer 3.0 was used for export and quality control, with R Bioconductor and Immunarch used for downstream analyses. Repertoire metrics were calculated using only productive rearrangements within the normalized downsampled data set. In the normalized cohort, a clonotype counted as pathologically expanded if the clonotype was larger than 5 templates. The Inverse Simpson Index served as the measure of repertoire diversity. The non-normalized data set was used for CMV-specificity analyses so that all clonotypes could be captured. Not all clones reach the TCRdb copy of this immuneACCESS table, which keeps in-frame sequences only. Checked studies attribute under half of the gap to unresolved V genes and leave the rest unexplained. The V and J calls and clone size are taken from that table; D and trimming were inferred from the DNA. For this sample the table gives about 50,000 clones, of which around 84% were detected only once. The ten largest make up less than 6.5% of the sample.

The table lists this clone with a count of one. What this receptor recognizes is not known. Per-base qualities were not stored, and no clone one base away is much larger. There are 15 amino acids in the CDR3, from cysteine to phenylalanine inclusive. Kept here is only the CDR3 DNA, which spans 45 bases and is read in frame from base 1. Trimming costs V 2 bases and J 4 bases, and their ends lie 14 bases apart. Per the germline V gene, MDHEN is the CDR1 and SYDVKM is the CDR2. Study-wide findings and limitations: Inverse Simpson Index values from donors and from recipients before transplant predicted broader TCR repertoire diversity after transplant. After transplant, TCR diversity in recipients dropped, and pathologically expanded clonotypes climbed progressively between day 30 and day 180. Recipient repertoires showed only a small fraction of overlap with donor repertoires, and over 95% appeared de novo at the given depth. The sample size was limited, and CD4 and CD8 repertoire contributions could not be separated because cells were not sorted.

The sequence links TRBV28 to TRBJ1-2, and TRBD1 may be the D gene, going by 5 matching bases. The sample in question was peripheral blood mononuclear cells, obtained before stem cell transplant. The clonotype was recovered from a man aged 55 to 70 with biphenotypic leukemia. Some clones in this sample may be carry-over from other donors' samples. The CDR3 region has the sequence CASSLAGPALYGYTF. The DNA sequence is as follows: TGTGCCAGCAGTTTAGCAGGGCCCGCGCTCTATGGCTACACCTTC.